This TCR beta chain was captured by sequencing in a study of blood T cell repertoires in COVID-19. As for the study in general: The samples span acute and convalescent COVID-19 from the United States, Italy and Spain. The analysed material was cDNA or gDNA that came from T cells, B-cell-depleted T cells, or PBMCs.

In the original analysis: It was from reference gene primer amplification that nucleated cell counts were estimated. TCRdb's table, derived via immunoSEQ multiplex PCR, lists solely in-frame clones and lacks some. The DNA was the basis for D and trimming; V, J and clone size are from that table. The sample yields hundreds of thousands of clones, about 89% seen once. The TCR was taken from a woman aged 45-60 years who had recovered from COVID-19. The sequencing sample was made of peripheral blood.

The CDR3 loop is CASRASMNTEAFF. CDR3 DNA: TGTGCCAGCAGGGCCTCGATGAACACTGAAGCTTTCTTT. The chain uses TRBV25-1 and TRBJ1-1, with no clear D. CDR1 and CDR2 from the germline V gene are MGHDK and SYGVNS. The V gene lost 6 bases and the J gene lost 0 bases, with 8 bases spanning the gap. This CDR3 is built from 13 residues.